The present entry profiles one T cell receptor beta chain with its context. Its antigen remains unidentified. The data are from a study of human thymus T cells. General study findings and limits: Apparent skewing of V and J gene usage characterized both thymic and blood repertoires. As related research reported, thymic repertoires overlapped highly among unrelated individuals.

Using immunoSEQ multiplex PCR, the repertoire was profiled, and TCRdb retains in-frame clones only, with some absent. Of some 78,000 clones listed, approximately 97% were seen once; the top ten hold 0.031%. CDR1 is MNHNS, CDR2 SASEGT, per germline. This CDR3 spans 12 amino acids. Trimming stripped 7 bases from V and 8 bases from J, with 14 bases between. The thymus tissue came from resections taken during corrective heart surgery. It was healthy Finnish infants having corrective surgery for congenital heart defects who were the donors. The sequence was obtained from a boy under two years old with a congenital heart defect but otherwise immunologically healthy. The chain has TRBV6-1 and TRBJ1-1, with D uncertain. Sequencing was performed on thymus tissue. The CDR3, as DNA: TGTGCCAGCATGTGGGGAGGCTCAGAAGCTTTCTTT. Amino acid sequence: CASMWGGSEAFF.